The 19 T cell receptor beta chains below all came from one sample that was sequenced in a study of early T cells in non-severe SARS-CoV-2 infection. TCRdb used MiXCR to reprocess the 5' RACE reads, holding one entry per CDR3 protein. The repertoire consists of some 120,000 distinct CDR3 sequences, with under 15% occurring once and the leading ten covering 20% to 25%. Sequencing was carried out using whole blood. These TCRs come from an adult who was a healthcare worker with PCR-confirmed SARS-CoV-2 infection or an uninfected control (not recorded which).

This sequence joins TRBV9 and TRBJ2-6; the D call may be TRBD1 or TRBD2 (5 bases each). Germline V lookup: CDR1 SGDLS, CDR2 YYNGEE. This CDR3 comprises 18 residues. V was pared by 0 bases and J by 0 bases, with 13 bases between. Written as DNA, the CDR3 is TGTGCCAGCAGCGTAGAGGCAGGGAGAATCTCTGGGGCCAACGTCCTGACTTTC. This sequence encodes CASSVEAGRISGANVLTF. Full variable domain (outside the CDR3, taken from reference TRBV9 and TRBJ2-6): DSGVTQTPKHLITATGQRVTLRCSPRSGDLSVYWYQQSLDQGLQFLIQYYNGEERAKGNILERFSAQQFPDLHSELNLSSLELGDSALYFCASSVEAGRISGANVLTFGAGSRLTVL.

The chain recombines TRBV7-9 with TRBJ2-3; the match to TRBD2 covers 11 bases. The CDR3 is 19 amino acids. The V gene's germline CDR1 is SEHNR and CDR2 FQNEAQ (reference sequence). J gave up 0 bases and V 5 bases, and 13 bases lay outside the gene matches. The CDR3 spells CASSPLAGGPTVSTDTQYF. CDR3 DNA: TGTGCCAGCAGCCCTCTAGCGGGGGGCCCGACCGTTAGCACAGATACGCAGTATTTT.

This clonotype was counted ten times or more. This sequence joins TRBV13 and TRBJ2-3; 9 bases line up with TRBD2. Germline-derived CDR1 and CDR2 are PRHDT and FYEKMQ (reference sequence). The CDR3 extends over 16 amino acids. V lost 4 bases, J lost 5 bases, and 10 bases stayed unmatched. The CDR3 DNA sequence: TGTGCCAGCAGCTCAACCACTAGCGGGTCTCAAGATACGCAGTATTTT. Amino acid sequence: CASSSTTSGSQDTQYF. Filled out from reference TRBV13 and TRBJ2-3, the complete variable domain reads AAGVIQSPRHLIKEKRETATLKCYPIPRHDTVYWYQQGPGQDPQFLISFYEKMQSDKGSIPDRFSAQQFSDYHSELNMSSLELGDSALYFCASSSTTSGSQDTQYFGPGTRLTVL.

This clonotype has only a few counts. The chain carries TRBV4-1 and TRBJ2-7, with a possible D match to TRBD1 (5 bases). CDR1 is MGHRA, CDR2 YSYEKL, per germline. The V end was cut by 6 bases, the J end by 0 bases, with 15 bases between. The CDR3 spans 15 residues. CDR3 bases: TGCGCCAGCAGACCACACGAAAGGGGCTCCTACGAGCAGTACTTC. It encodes CASRPHERGSYEQYF.

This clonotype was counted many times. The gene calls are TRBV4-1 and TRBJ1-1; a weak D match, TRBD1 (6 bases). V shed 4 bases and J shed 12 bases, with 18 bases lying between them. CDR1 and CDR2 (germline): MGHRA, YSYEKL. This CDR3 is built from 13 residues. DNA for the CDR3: TGCGCCAGCAGCCTGCAGCCAGGGGACGAATCTTTCTTT. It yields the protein CASSLQPGDESFF.

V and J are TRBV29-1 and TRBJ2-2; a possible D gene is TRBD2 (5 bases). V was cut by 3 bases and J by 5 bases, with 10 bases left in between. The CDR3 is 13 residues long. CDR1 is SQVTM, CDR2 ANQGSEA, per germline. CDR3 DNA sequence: TGCAGCGTTGATCTAGCACTAACCGGGGAGCTGTTTTTT. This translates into CSVDLALTGELFF.

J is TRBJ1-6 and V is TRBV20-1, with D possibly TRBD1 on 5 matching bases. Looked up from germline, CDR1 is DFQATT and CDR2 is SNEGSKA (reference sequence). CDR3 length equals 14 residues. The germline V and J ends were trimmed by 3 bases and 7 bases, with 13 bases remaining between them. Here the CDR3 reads CSASPPGDNSPLHF. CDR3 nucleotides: TGCAGTGCTAGTCCCCCGGGGGACAATTCACCCCTCCACTTT.

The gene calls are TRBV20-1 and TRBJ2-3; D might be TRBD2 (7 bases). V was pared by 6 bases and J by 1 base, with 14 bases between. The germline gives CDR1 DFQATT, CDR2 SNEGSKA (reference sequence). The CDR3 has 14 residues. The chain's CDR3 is CSAPGGRGTDTQYF. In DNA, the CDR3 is TGCAGTGCGCCCGGGGGGCGGGGCACAGATACGCAGTATTTT.

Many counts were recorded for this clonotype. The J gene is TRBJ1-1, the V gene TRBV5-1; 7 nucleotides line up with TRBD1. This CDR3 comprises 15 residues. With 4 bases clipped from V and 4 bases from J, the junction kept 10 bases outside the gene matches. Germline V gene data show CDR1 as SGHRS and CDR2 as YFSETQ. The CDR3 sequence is CASSLHRGGGTEAFF. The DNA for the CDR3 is TGCGCCAGCAGCCTCCACAGGGGAGGCGGCACTGAAGCTTTCTTT.

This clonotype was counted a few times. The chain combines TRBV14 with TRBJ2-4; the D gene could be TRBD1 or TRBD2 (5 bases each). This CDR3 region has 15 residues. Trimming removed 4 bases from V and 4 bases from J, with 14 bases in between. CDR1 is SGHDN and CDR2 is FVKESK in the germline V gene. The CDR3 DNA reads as TGTGCCAGCAGCCTATATGGGGACCCTAAAAACATTCAGTACTTC. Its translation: CASSLYGDPKNIQYF.

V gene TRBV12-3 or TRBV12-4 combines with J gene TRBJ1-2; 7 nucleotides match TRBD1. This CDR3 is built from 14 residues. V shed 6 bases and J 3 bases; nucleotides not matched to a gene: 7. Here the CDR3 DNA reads TGTGCCAGCAGGTCCTCCACAGGGGACTATGGCTACACCTTC. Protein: CASRSSTGDYGYTF.

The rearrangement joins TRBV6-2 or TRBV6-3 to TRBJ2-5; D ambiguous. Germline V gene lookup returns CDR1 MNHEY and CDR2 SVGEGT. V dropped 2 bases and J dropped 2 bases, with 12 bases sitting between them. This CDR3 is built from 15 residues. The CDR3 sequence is CASSYLAENQETQYF. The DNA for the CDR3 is TGTGCCAGCAGTTACCTGGCGGAAAATCAAGAGACCCAGTACTTC.

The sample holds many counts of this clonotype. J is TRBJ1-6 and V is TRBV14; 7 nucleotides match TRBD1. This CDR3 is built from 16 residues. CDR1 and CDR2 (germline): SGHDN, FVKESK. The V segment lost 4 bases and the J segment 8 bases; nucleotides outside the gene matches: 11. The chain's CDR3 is CASSPTRQGGDSPLHF. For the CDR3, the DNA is TGTGCCAGCAGCCCGACCCGACAGGGTGGAGATTCACCCCTCCACTTT.

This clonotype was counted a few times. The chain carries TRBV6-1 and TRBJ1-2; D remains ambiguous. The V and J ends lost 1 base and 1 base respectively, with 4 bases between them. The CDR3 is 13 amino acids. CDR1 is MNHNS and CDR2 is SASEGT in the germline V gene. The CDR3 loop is CASSEGGNYGYTF. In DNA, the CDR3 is TGTGCCAGCAGTGAAGGCGGTAACTATGGCTACACCTTC.

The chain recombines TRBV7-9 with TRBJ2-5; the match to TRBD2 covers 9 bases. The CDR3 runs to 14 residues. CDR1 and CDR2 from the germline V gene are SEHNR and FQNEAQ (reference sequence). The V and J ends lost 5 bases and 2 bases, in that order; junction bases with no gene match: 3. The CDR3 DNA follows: TGTGCCAGCAGCACGGGACTAGCACAAGAGACCCAGTACTTC. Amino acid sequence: CASSTGLAQETQYF. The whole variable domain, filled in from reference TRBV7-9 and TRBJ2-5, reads DTGVSQNPRHKITKRGQNVTFRCDPISEHNRLYWYRQTLGQGPEFLTYFQNEAQLEKSRLLSDRFSAERPKGSFSTLEIQRTEQGDSAMYLCASSTGLAQETQYFGPGTRLLVL.

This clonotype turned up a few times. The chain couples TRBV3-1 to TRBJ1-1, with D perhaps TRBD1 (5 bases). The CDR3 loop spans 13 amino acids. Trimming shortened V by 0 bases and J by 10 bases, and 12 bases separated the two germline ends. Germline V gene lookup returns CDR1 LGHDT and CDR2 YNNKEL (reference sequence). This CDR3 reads CASSQEWGYRAFF. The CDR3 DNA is TGTGCCAGCAGCCAAGAGTGGGGGTACCGAGCTTTCTTT.

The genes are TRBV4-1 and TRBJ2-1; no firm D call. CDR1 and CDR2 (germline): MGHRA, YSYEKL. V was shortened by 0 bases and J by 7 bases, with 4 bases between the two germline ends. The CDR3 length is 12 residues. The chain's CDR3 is CASSQDQNEQFF. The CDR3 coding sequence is TGCGCCAGCAGCCAAGATCAGAATGAGCAGTTCTTC.

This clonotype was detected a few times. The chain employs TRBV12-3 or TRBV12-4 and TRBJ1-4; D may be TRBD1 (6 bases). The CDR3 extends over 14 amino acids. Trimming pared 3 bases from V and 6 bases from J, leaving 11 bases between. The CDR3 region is CASSFTGSDEKLFF. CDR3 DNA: TGTGCCAGCAGTTTCACAGGGTCGGATGAAAAACTGTTTTTT.

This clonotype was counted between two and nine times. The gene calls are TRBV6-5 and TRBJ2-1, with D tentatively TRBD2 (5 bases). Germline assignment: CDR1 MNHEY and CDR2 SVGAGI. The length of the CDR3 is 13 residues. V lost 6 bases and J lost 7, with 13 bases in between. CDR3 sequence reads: CASSWELGNEQFF. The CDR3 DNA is TGTGCCAGCAGCTGGGAGCTTGGAAATGAGCAGTTCTTC.